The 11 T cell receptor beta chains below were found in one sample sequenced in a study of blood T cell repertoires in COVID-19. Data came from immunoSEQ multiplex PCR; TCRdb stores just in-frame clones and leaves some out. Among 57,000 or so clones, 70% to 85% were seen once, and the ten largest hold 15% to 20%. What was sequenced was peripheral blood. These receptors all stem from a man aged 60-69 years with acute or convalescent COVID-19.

CDR3 coding DNA: TGTGCCAGCAGCCGGTTCCTATCGGACGGAGGATCCGAGCAGTACTTC. Its protein is CASSRFLSDGGSEQYF. The V call is TRBV5-6, the J call TRBJ2-7, with D possibly being TRBD2 (5 bases). The CDR3 covers 16 residues. V was cut by 4 bases and J by 6 bases, with 23 bases left in between. CDR1 SGHDT and CDR2 YYEEEE come from the germline V gene.

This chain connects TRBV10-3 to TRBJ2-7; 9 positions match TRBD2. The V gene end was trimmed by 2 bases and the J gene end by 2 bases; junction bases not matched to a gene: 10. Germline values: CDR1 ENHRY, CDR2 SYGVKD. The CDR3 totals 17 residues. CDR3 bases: TGTGCCATCAGTGAGGTAGGTAGCGGGAGCCGAACCTACGAGCAGTACTTC. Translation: CAISEVGSGSRTYEQYF.

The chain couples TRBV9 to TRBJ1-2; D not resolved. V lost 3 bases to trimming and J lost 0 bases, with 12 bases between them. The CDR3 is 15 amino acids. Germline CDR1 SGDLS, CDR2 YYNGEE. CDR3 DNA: TGTGCCAGCAGCGGGAACAGCTTTTCTAACTATGGCTACACCTTC. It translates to CASSGNSFSNYGYTF.

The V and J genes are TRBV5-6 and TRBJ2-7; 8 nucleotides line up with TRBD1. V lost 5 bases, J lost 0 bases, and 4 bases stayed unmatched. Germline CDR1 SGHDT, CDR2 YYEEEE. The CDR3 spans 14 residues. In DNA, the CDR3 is TGTGCCAGCAGTACCGGGACAGGCTCCTACGAGCAGTACTTC. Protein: CASSTGTGSYEQYF.

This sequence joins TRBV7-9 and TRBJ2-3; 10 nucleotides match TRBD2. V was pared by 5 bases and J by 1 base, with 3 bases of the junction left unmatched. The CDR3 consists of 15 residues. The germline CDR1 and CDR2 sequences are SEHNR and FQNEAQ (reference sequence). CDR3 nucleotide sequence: TGTGCCAGCAGCCGGACTAGCGGCCGCACAGATACGCAGTATTTT. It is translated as CASSRTSGRTDTQYF.

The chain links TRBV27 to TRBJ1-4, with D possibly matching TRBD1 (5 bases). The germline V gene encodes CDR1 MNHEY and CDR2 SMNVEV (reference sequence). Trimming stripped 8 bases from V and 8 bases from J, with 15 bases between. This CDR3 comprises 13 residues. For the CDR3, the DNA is TGTGCCAGCTCCCTCCGGGGGGGAGAAAAACTGTTTTTT. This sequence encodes CASSLRGGEKLFF.

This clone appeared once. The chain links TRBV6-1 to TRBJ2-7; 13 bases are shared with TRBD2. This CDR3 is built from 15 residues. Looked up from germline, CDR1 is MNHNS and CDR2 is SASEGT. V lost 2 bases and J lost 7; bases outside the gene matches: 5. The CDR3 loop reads CASSEWTSGSGEQYF. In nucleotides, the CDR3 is TGTGCCAGCAGTGAATGGACTAGCGGGAGTGGTGAGCAGTACTTC.

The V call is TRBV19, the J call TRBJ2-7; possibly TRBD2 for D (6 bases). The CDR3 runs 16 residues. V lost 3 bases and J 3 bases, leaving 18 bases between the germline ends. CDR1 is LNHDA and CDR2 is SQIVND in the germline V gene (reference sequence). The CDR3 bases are TGTGCCAGTAGTATTAAAAGCCTAGCGAATGTCTACGAGCAGTACTTC. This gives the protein CASSIKSLANVYEQYF.

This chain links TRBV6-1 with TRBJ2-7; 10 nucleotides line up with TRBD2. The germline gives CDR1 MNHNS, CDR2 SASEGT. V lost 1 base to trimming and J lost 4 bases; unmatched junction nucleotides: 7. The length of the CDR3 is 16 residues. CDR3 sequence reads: CASSEGTSGFGYEQYF. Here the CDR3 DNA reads TGTGCCAGCAGTGAAGGGACTAGCGGTTTCGGGTACGAGCAGTACTTC.

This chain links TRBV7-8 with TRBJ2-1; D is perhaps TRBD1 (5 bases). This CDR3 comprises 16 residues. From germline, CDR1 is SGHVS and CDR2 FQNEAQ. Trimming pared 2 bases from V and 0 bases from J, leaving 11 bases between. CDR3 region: CASSLQAGFSYNEQFF. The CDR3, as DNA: TGTGCCAGCAGCTTACAGGCAGGGTTCTCCTACAATGAGCAGTTCTTC.

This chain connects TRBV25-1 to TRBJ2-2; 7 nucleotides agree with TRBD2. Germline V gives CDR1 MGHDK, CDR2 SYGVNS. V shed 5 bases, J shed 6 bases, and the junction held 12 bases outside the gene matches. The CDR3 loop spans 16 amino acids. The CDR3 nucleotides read TGTGCCAGCAGTCCCCGGGCCACCCGGGGGGCCGGGGAGCTGTTTTTT. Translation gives CASSPRATRGAGELFF. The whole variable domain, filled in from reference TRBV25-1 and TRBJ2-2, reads EADIYQTPRYLVIGTGKKITLECSQTMGHDKMYWYQQDPGMELHLIHYSYGVNSTEKGDLSSESTVSRIRTEHFPLTLESARPSHTSQYLCASSPRATRGAGELFFGEGSRLTVL.